These 16 T cell receptor beta chains were sequenced from one sample in a study of Ad26.COV2.S vaccination and SARS-CoV-2 variants. Treatment here: roughly 19 received Ad26.COV2.S at low or high dose, single or two shots; about 5 received placebo; per-sample allocation not given. Day 63 after the first injection of vaccine or placebo was the sampling time. Libraries were prepared by immunoSEQ multiplex PCR; TCRdb keeps only in-frame clonotypes and omits some of them. The profile shows roughly 400,000 clones, 80% to 95% of them singletons. The sample here was peripheral blood, taken in a trial of Ad26.COV2.S vaccine versus placebo. The origin of the receptors is a person aged 18 to 65 who received the Ad26.COV2.S COVID-19 vaccine or a placebo.

V gene TRBV20-1 combines with J gene TRBJ2-1; D is perhaps TRBD1 (6 bases). Per the germline V gene, CDR1 is DFQATT and CDR2 is SNEGSKA (reference sequence). The V end lost 3 bases, the J end lost 9 bases, and 9 bases lay between the germline ends. The CDR3 runs to 11 residues. CDR3 bases: TGCAGTGCTAGTTGGGGGCCTGAGCAGTTCTTC. Residues: CSASWGPEQFF.

The CDR3 region is CASSPNTGVQETQYF. The CDR3 region has the DNA TGTGCCAGCTCACCGAACACGGGGGTCCAAGAGACCCAGTACTTC. The rearrangement links TRBV18 to TRBJ2-5; the D gene is possibly TRBD2 (6 bases). The CDR3 has 15 residues. With 3 bases removed from V and 1 base from J, the gap between germline ends came to 12 bases. Germline CDR1 and CDR2: KGHSH and LQKENI.

The chain links TRBV7-9 to TRBJ2-4; 9 nucleotides align to TRBD1. The CDR3 covers 15 residues. After removal of 5 bases from V and 8 bases from J, the junction contained 10 bases not matched to a gene. CDR1 is SEHNR, CDR2 FQNEAQ, per germline (reference sequence). The CDR3 loop is CASSLSGQGEDIQYF. The CDR3, as DNA: TGTGCCAGCAGCCTATCGGGACAGGGAGAAGACATTCAGTACTTC.

The chain couples TRBV14 to TRBJ2-4; TRBD2 might be the D (7 bases). CDR1 is SGHDN and CDR2 is FVKESK in the germline V gene. The CDR3 loop spans 19 amino acids. Trimming left V 0 bases short and J 0 bases short, with 18 bases between. Here the CDR3 DNA reads TGTGCCAGCAGCCAAGATGGGGGGGCCGCCGGAATAGCCAAAAACATTCAGTACTTC. Translation: CASSQDGGAAGIAKNIQYF. Full variable domain (rest looked up from reference TRBV14 and TRBJ2-4): EAGVTQFPSHSVIEKGQTVTLRCDPISGHDNLYWYRRVMGKEIKFLLHFVKESKQDESGMPNNRFLAERTGGTYSTLKVQPAELEDSGVYFCASSQDGGAAGIAKNIQYFGAGTRLSVL.

The chain carries TRBV2 and TRBJ2-7; 7 bases map to TRBD1. Germline V gene data show CDR1 as SNHLY and CDR2 as FYNNEI. Unmatched junction bases numbered 2, after V lost 5 bases and J lost 4 bases. The CDR3 length is 12 residues. The CDR3 DNA follows: TGTGCCAGCAGTAGGGACAGATACGAGCAGTACTTC. Its protein product is CASSRDRYEQYF.

The chain joins TRBV28 to TRBJ1-6, with 8 bases matching TRBD1. J was trimmed by 1 base and V by 2 bases; bases with no gene match: 7. The CDR3 has 18 residues. Germline V gene data show CDR1 as MDHEN and CDR2 as SYDVKM. CDR3 protein: CASSLRTGSRSYNSPLHF. The CDR3 DNA sequence: TGTGCCAGCAGTTTAAGGACAGGGTCGAGATCCTATAATTCACCCCTCCACTTT.

This clone was seen once. CDR3 loop: CSASRGWSPLHF. The CDR3, as DNA: TGCAGTGCTAGTCGGGGTTGGTCACCCCTCCACTTT. The chain uses TRBV20-1 and TRBJ1-6; D gene ambiguous. Trimming shortened V by 3 bases and J by 10 bases, and 10 bases separated the two germline ends. CDR3 length equals 12 residues. Germline CDR1 and CDR2: DFQATT and SNEGSKA (reference sequence).

The gene calls are TRBV13 and TRBJ2-1; D perhaps matches TRBD1 (5 bases). Looked up from germline, CDR1 is PRHDT and CDR2 is FYEKMQ (reference sequence). This CDR3 spans 16 amino acids. Trimming removed 5 bases at V and 5 bases at J, with 19 bases between. DNA for the CDR3: TGTGCCAGCAGCCCACCTCGCCAGGGATGGCACAATGAGCAGTTCTTC. This gives the protein CASSPPRQGWHNEQFF.

This clone was seen just once. This chain connects TRBV19 to TRBJ2-1; 12 positions agree with TRBD2. Trimming removed 6 bases from V and 4 bases from J; junction bases left unmatched: 7. In germline, CDR1 is LNHDA, CDR2 SQIVND (reference sequence). This CDR3 is built from 16 residues. CDR3 amino acids: CASRPEGTSGYNEQFF. Here the CDR3 DNA reads TGTGCCAGTAGGCCAGAGGGGACTAGCGGGTACAATGAGCAGTTCTTC.

The V gene is TRBV6-1, the J gene TRBJ2-1, with TRBD2 as a possible D gene (5 bases). CDR1 is MNHNS and CDR2 is SASEGT in the germline V gene. The CDR3 is 13 residues long. The V gene lost 3 bases and the J gene lost 8 bases, with 11 bases spanning the gap. The CDR3 DNA is TGTGCCAGCAGTGACAGTGCGGGTTATGAGCAGTTCTTC. As protein: CASSDSAGYEQFF.

The V and J genes are TRBV5-8 and TRBJ1-2; tentatively, D is TRBD1 (5 bases). CDR1 is SGHTS, CDR2 YDEGEE, per germline. The length of the CDR3 is 14 residues. The V and J ends lost 4 bases and 4 bases respectively, with 14 bases between them. The DNA of the CDR3 is TGTGCCAGCAGCACCCCGGGGGGAGTCTATGGCTACACCTTC. The encoded protein is CASSTPGGVYGYTF. The full variable domain, rest sourced from reference TRBV5-8 and TRBJ1-2, is EAGVTQSPTHLIKTRGQQATLRCSPISGHTSVYWYQQALGLGLQFLLWYDEGEERNRGNFPPRFSGRQFPNYSSELNVNALELEDSALYLCASSTPGGVYGYTFGSGTRLTVV.

This clone was seen more than once but under ten times. The rearrangement joins TRBV5-3 to TRBJ1-1; no clear D gene. TRBV5-3 is flagged as an ORF with uncertain function. The CDR3 extends over 15 amino acids. Trimming removed 1 base at V and 7 bases at J, with 17 bases between. In DNA, the CDR3 is TGTGCCAGAAGCTTGAAGTATTCGTTAATGGGTGAAGCTTTCTTT. Translation gives CARSLKYSLMGEAFF.

V gene TRBV4-1 combines with J gene TRBJ2-5; TRBD2 aligns across 7 bases. Germline V CDR1 and CDR2: MGHRA, YSYEKL. This CDR3 has 16 residues. V was pared by 0 bases and J by 3 bases, with 7 bases of the junction left unmatched. Here the CDR3 DNA reads TGCGCCAGCAGCCAAGATCCATGGCTAGCGGAAGAGACCCAGTACTTC. This sequence encodes CASSQDPWLAEETQYF.

The chain recombines TRBV6-5 with TRBJ2-3, with a weak D call TRBD1 (8 bases). This CDR3 comprises 15 residues. V lost 6 bases, J lost 2 bases, and 15 bases lay in between. Germline loops: CDR1 MNHEY, CDR2 SVGAGI. The CDR3 reads CASSPQGGDTDTQYF. CDR3 DNA: TGTGCCAGCAGCCCACAGGGGGGGGACACAGATACGCAGTATTTT.

Concerning this clone itself: The junction departs from germline at one end; a sequencing error may be responsible. The rearrangement joins TRBV7-7 to TRBJ2-5; D unresolved. Germline assignment: CDR1 SSHAT and CDR2 FNYEAQ (reference sequence). This CDR3 region has 13 residues. Here the CDR3 reads CASSLKLQETQYF. The CDR3 DNA follows: TGTGCTAGCAGCTTAAAACTCCAAGAGACCCAGTACTTC. Full variable domain (missing parts from reference TRBV7-7 and TRBJ2-5): GAGVSQSPRYKVTKRGQDVTLRCDPISSHATLYWYQQALGQGPEFLTYFNYEAQPDKSGLPSDRFSAERPEGSISTLTIQRTEQRDSAMYRCASSLKLQETQYFGPGTRLLVL.

The chain uses TRBV29-1 and TRBJ2-3; D not certain. Trimming cost V 5 bases and J 5 bases, with 5 bases left between them. The CDR3 has 10 amino acids. Germline V gives CDR1 SQVTM, CDR2 ANQGSEA. The CDR3 DNA follows: TGCAGCGTTCTCGTAGATACGCAGTATTTT. Residues: CSVLVDTQYF.